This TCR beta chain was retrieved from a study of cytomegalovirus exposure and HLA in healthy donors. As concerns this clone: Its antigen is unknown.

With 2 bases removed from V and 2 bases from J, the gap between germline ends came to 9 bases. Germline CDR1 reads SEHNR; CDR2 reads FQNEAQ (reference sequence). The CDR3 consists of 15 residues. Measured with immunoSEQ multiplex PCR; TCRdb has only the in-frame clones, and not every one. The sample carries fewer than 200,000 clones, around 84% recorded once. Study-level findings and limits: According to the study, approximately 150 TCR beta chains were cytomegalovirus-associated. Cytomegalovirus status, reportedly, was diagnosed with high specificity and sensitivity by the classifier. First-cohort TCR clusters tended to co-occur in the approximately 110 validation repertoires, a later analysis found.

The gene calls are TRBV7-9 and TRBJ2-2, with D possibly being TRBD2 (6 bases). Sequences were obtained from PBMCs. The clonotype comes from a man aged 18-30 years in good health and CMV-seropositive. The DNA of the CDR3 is TGTGCCAGCAGCTTACTAGCGCTCAACACCGGGGAGCTGTTTTTT. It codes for CASSLLALNTGELFF.